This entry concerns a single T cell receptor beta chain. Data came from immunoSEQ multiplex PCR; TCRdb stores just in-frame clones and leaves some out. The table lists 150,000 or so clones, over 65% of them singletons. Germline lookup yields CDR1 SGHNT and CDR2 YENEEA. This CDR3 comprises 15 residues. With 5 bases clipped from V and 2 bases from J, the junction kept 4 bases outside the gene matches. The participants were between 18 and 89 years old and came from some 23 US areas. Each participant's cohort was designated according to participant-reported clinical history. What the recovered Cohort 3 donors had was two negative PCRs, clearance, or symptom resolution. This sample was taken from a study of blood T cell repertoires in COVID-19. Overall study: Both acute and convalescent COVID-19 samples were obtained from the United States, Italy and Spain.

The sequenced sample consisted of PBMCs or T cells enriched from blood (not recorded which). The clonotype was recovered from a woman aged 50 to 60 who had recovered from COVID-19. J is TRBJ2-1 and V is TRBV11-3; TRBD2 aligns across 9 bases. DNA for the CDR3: TGTGCCAGCAGCCTTACTAGCGGGCCCTACAATGAGCAGTTCTTC. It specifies CASSLTSGPYNEQFF.